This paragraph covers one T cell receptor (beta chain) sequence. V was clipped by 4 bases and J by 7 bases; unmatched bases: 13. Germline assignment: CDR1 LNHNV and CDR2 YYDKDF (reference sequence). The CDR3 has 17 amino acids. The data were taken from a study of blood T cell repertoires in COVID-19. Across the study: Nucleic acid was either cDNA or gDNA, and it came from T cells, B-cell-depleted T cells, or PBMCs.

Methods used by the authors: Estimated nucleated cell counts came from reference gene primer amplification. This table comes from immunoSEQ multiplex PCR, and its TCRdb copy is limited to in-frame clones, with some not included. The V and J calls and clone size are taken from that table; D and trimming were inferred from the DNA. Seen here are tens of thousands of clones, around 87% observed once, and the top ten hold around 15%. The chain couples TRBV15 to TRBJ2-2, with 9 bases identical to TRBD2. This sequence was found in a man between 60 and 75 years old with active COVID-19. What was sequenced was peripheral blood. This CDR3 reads CATSNSPSGVVNGELFF. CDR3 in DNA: TGTGCCACCAGCAACAGTCCTAGCGGGGTTGTTAACGGGGAGCTGTTTTTT.